This is a list of T cell receptor beta chains from one sample in a study of T cell responses to AZD1222 COVID-19 vaccine. Produced via immunoSEQ multiplex PCR; TCRdb's table is partial and in-frame only. The data show 150,000 to 200,000 clones, about 94% seen once. This material consisted of peripheral blood, taken on day 0 of AZD1222 vaccination. The receptors originated from an adult in good health. Each CDR3 is given with its conserved first and last residue. D genes are given only for firm matches. Size is stated for part of the rows, as once, few or many counts, or as a class when the clone is expanded.

d_gene | j_gene | v_gene | abundance | CDR3aa | CDR3nt
NA | TRBJ2-3 | TRBV19 | NA | CASSPGTGSTDTQYF | TGTGCCAGTAGTCCGGGGACTGGTAGCACAGATACGCAGTATTTT
NA | TRBJ2-2 | TRBV10-3 | few | CAIRAVNTGELFF | TGTGCCATCCGAGCGGTGAACACCGGGGAGCTGTTTTTT
NA | TRBJ2-2 | TRBV30 | NA | CAWSSLASGELFF | TGTGCCTGGAGCTCACTAGCCTCCGGGGAGCTGTTTTTT
TRBD1 | TRBJ2-6 | TRBV28 | NA | CASSSGQSFLSGANVLTF | TGTGCCAGCAGTTCGGGACAGAGTTTTTTATCCGGGGCCAACGTCCTGACTTTC
TRBD2 | TRBJ2-2 | TRBV5-4 | NA | CASRGGGTHTGELFF | TGTGCCAGCCGTGGGGGAGGGACGCACACCGGGGAGCTGTTTTTT
TRBD1 | TRBJ2-6 | TRBV6-5 | NA | CASSMGQSGANVLTF | TGTGCCAGCAGTATGGGACAGTCTGGGGCCAACGTCCTGACTTTC
TRBD2 | TRBJ2-5 | TRBV28 | NA | CASSLPTSGRSSQQETQYF | TGTGCCAGCAGTCTCCCGACTAGCGGGAGAAGTTCTCAACAAGAGACCCAGTACTTC
NA | TRBJ2-2 | TRBV7-3 | NA | CASSPIPGLRNTGELFF | TGTGCCAGCAGCCCCATCCCGGGACTGAGGAACACCGGGGAGCTGTTTTTT
TRBD1 | TRBJ1-2 | TRBV10-3 | NA | CAISDLGNRGGYTF | TGTGCCATCAGTGACTTGGGGAACAGGGGGGGCTACACCTTC
NA | TRBJ2-7 | TRBV13 | NA | CASSPRSEGEREQYF | TGTGCCAGCAGCCCCCGGTCAGAGGGGGAAAGGGAGCAGTACTTC
TRBD1 | TRBJ2-7 | TRBV29-1 | NA | CSVGTGMVYEQYF | TGCAGCGTAGGGACAGGGATGGTCTACGAGCAGTACTTC
NA | TRBJ1-4 | TRBV3-1/TRBV3-2 | NA | CASSHNGVAEKLFF | TGTGCCAGCAGCCATAACGGGGTGGCTGAAAAACTGTTTTTT
NA | TRBJ1-4 | TRBV29-1 | NA | CSVGNRDTTNEKLFF | TGCAGCGTAGGTAACAGGGATACAACTAATGAAAAACTGTTTTTT
TRBD1 | TRBJ2-7 | TRBV3-1/TRBV3-2 | once | CASSGDREGEQYF | TGTGCCAGCAGCGGGGACAGGGAGGGAGAGCAGTACTTC
NA | TRBJ2-2 | TRBV6-5 | once | CASRSRFHTGELFF | TGTGCCAGCAGGTCTAGATTCCACACCGGGGAGCTGTTTTTT
NA | TRBJ2-7 | TRBV5-5 | NA | CASSQNGGTGTYEQYF | TGTGCCAGCAGCCAAAACGGCGGGACGGGGACCTACGAGCAGTACTTC
TRBD2 | TRBJ2-3 | TRBV24-1 | NA | CATSDFAGGGTDTQYF | TGTGCCACCAGTGATTTTGCGGGAGGGGGCACAGATACGCAGTATTTT
TRBD1 | TRBJ1-4 | TRBV15 | NA | CATSRDKGQGNEKLFF | TGTGCCACCAGCAGAGATAAGGGACAGGGGAATGAAAAACTGTTTTTT
NA | TRBJ2-5 | TRBV7-3 | NA | CASSLGNRVGQETQYF | TGTGCCAGCAGCTTAGGGAACAGGGTAGGCCAAGAGACCCAGTACTTC
NA | TRBJ1-1 | TRBV4-3 | NA | CASSQDPDRYTEAFF | TGCGCCAGCAGCCAAGACCCGGACAGATACACTGAAGCTTTCTTT